The 26 T cell receptor beta chains given below trace back to one sample, sequenced in a study of cytomegalovirus exposure and HLA in healthy donors. 60 Vbeta and 13 Jbeta primers were used in PCR. The protocol was immunoSEQ multiplex PCR, while the TCRdb copy is restricted to in-frame clones and leaves out a portion. The sample contains 200,000 to 250,000 clones, under 90% of which appear only once. Material: PBMCs. The receptors derive from a human donor in good health.

The chain combines TRBV30 with TRBJ1-6; 11 bases are a match to TRBD1. V was pared by 8 bases and J by 9 bases, with 6 bases of the junction left unmatched. Germline values: CDR1 GTSNPN, CDR2 SVGIG (reference sequence). There are 13 residues in the CDR3. The CDR3 protein is CARDRGAASPLHF. Written as DNA, the CDR3 is TGTGCCCGGGACAGGGGGGCGGCTTCACCCCTCCACTTT.

This chain uses TRBV28 with TRBJ2-7; the match to TRBD2 covers 14 bases. Germline CDR1 MDHEN, CDR2 SYDVKM. This CDR3 region has 17 residues. Germline trimming cut 2 bases from V and 4 bases from J; bases unmatched to any gene: 7. The CDR3 region has the DNA TGTGCCAGCAGTTTAGGACTAGCGGGAGGCACCCCGTACGAGCAGTACTTC. This translates into CASSLGLAGGTPYEQYF.

This chain links TRBV20-1 with TRBJ1-1; a possible D gene is TRBD1 (5 bases). The V gene lost 0 bases and the J gene lost 8 bases, with 7 bases spanning the gap. The length of the CDR3 is 11 residues. Germline assignment: CDR1 DFQATT and CDR2 SNEGSKA (reference sequence). CDR3 bases: TGCAGTGCTAGAGACAGACAGGAAGCTTTCTTT. It yields the protein CSARDRQEAFF.

The CDR3 bases are TGTGCCAGCAGTTTCCGGGGACTAGCGGGACCTAGCACAGATACGCAGTATTTT. It is translated as CASSFRGLAGPSTDTQYF. This chain connects TRBV27 to TRBJ2-3, with 13 bases that match TRBD2. Germline CDR1 is MNHEY and CDR2 is SMNVEV (reference sequence). V was clipped by 3 bases and J by 0 bases; unmatched bases: 6. The CDR3 is 18 amino acids.

CDR3 sequence reads: CASSSPGLAGPDTQYF. The DNA for the CDR3 is TGTGCCAGCAGCAGCCCGGGACTAGCGGGGCCTGATACGCAGTATTTT. J is TRBJ2-3 and V is TRBV11-3; TRBD2 agrees at 13 bases. The trim removed 5 bases at V and 6 bases at J, leaving 8 bases unmatched. The length of the CDR3 is 16 residues. CDR1 and CDR2 from the germline V gene are SGHNT and YENEEA.

The DNA of the CDR3 is TGTGCCAGCAGCCCGATGGGGGGTTCGCCCTACGAGCAGTACTTC. Translating gives CASSPMGGSPYEQYF. The V call is TRBV7-3, the J call TRBJ2-7, with D tentatively TRBD2 (6 bases). V was clipped by 5 bases and J by 2 bases, with 16 bases between them. CDR3 length equals 15 residues. CDR1 is SGHTA, CDR2 FQGTGA, per germline.

Only one count was recorded for this clone. This chain uses TRBV19 with TRBJ2-1; 12 bases align to TRBD2. The V segment lost 2 bases and the J segment 8 bases; nucleotides outside the gene matches: 4. The CDR3 has 15 amino acids. Germline-derived CDR1 and CDR2 are LNHDA and SQIVND (reference sequence). Written as DNA, the CDR3 is TGTGCCAGTAGTATAACGACTAGCGGGAGCGATGAGCAGTTCTTC. Translating it yields CASSITTSGSDEQFF.

V usage is TRBV4-1 and J usage is TRBJ2-1; possibly TRBD2 for D (6 bases). The germline V gene has CDR1 MGHRA and CDR2 YSYEKL. Trimming shortened V by 7 bases and J by 2 bases, and 15 bases separated the two germline ends. This CDR3 has 15 residues. This CDR3 is CASTLAAGTYNEQFF. Written as DNA, the CDR3 is TGCGCCAGCACTCTCGCTGCGGGAACCTACAATGAGCAGTTCTTC.

The chain combines TRBV28 with TRBJ2-7; D perhaps matches TRBD2 (5 bases). This CDR3 is built from 15 residues. Trimming left V 4 bases short and J 3 bases short, with 16 bases between. Germline V gives CDR1 MDHEN, CDR2 SYDVKM. Here the CDR3 reads CASSSASTAIYEQYF. The CDR3 nucleotides are TGTGCCAGCAGTTCTGCTAGCACGGCTATCTACGAGCAGTACTTC. The full variable domain, in which reference TRBV28 and TRBJ2-7 provide the parts outside the CDR3, is DVKVTQSSRYLVKRTGEKVFLECVQDMDHENMFWYRQDPGLGLRLIYFSYDVKMKEKGDIPEGYSVSREKKERFSLILESASTNQTSMYLCASSSASTAIYEQYFGPGTRLTVT.

The chain carries TRBV6-5 and TRBJ2-7; D remains unclear. Looked up from germline, CDR1 is MNHEY and CDR2 is SVGAGI. CDR3 length: 15 amino acids. V lost 5 bases to trimming and J lost 1 base, with 15 bases between them. In DNA, the CDR3 is TGTGCCAGCAGTCCCTCCCACCCCAGTTCCTACGAGCAGTACTTC. Its protein product is CASSPSHPSSYEQYF.

This chain uses TRBV5-4 with TRBJ2-1; 11 bases agree with TRBD2. The trim removed 3 bases at V and 7 bases at J, leaving 15 bases unmatched. Germline values: CDR1 SGHNT, CDR2 YYREEE (reference sequence). This CDR3 has 18 amino acids. The CDR3 is CASSSQLAGGVSGNEQFF. In DNA form, the CDR3 reads TGTGCCAGCAGCTCGCAGCTAGCGGGAGGCGTGTCTGGGAATGAGCAGTTCTTC.

The rearrangement joins TRBV28 to TRBJ1-1; 8 nucleotides match TRBD1. Germline assignment: CDR1 MDHEN and CDR2 SYDVKM. Trimming took 6 bases from V and 5 from J; bases not matched to a gene: 8. The CDR3 runs 14 residues. CDR3 residues: CASRFTGGRTEAFF. For the CDR3, the DNA is TGTGCCAGCAGATTTACAGGGGGAAGGACTGAAGCTTTCTTT.

The chain employs TRBV2 and TRBJ2-3; 9 positions match TRBD2. The V gene end was trimmed by 6 bases and the J gene end by 5 bases; junction bases not matched to a gene: 6. This CDR3 is 14 amino acids long. Germline V gene sequence: CDR1 SNHLY, CDR2 FYNNEI. The CDR3 spells CASRRLADLDTQYF. CDR3 nucleotides: TGTGCCAGCAGACGACTAGCGGATTTAGATACGCAGTATTTT.

In this sample, this clone turned up once. The rearrangement joins TRBV30 to TRBJ1-3; D not resolved. CDR1 is GTSNPN, CDR2 SVGIG, per germline (reference sequence). The V gene lost 2 bases and the J gene lost 0 bases, with 8 bases spanning the gap. The CDR3 sequence is 14 residues long. As DNA, the CDR3 is TGTGCCTGGAGTAGACGGAGCTCTGGAAACACCATATATTTT. It specifies CAWSRRSSGNTIYF.

The chain couples TRBV6-5 to TRBJ1-1, with 7 nucleotides matching TRBD1. Unmatched junction bases numbered 1, after V lost 2 bases and J lost 1 base. From germline, CDR1 is MNHEY and CDR2 SVGAGI. The CDR3 contains 14 residues. The CDR3 protein is CASSYPGGNTEAFF. CDR3 in DNA: TGTGCCAGCAGTTACCCAGGGGGGAACACTGAAGCTTTCTTT.

This chain joins TRBV9 and TRBJ2-5, with TRBD1 matching over 7 bases. Unmatched junction bases numbered 9, after V lost 2 bases and J lost 5 bases. Germline V CDR1 and CDR2: SGDLS, YYNGEE. The CDR3 extends over 15 amino acids. The CDR3 loop reads CASSVSRQGEETQYF. CDR3 nucleotides: TGTGCCAGCAGCGTCAGTCGACAGGGTGAGGAGACCCAGTACTTC.

CDR3: CASTKGGVAEGETQYF. CDR3 DNA sequence: TGTGCCAGCACCAAGGGAGGGGTCGCTGAGGGGGAGACCCAGTACTTC. The V call is TRBV7-2, the J call TRBJ2-5; 7 nucleotides agree with TRBD2. This CDR3 has 16 amino acids. Germline V gene data show CDR1 as SGHTA and CDR2 as FQGNSA. The ends lost 7 bases at V and 5 bases at J; junction bases unmatched: 16.

The J gene is TRBJ2-3, the V gene TRBV9; 8 bases are a match to TRBD2. With V trimmed by 0 bases and J by 6 bases, 6 bases remained unmatched. The CDR3 sequence is 15 residues long. Germline CDR1 reads SGDLS; CDR2 reads YYNGEE. Here the CDR3 reads CASSVVGSGTDTQYF. CDR3 DNA sequence: TGTGCCAGCAGCGTAGTTGGTAGCGGGACTGATACGCAGTATTTT.

The V and J genes are TRBV30 and TRBJ2-5; 9 bases map to TRBD1. CDR3 length: 13 amino acids. The V segment lost 5 bases and the J segment 5 bases; nucleotides outside the gene matches: 6. The germline CDR1 and CDR2 sequences are GTSNPN and SVGIG (reference sequence). In DNA form, the CDR3 reads TGTGCCTGGGGGGGACAGGGTGTCGAGACCCAGTACTTC. As protein: CAWGGQGVETQYF. Filled out from reference TRBV30 and TRBJ2-5, the complete variable domain reads SQTIHQWPATLVQPVGSPLSLECTVEGTSNPNLYWYRQAAGRGLQLLFYSVGIGQISSEVPQNLSASRPQDRQFILSSKKLLLSDSGFYLCAWGGQGVETQYFGPGTRLLVL.

This sequence joins TRBV28 and TRBJ2-5; 9 bases line up with TRBD1. V shed 1 base, J shed 5 bases, and the junction held 5 bases outside the gene matches. The CDR3 runs 15 residues. Germline CDR1 reads MDHEN; CDR2 reads SYDVKM. CDR3 sequence (DNA): TGTGCCAGCAGTTTATTCACAGGGGGCCGGGAGACCCAGTACTTC. Translated, it gives CASSLFTGGRETQYF.

The V call is TRBV7-6, the J call TRBJ2-7; 8 nucleotides line up with TRBD2. The CDR3 sequence is 14 residues long. The junction had 4 bases not matched to a gene; V was cut back by 1 base and J by 5 bases. Germline values: CDR1 SGHVS, CDR2 FNYEAQ. CDR3 residues: CASSLGGGQDEQYF. The CDR3 DNA sequence: TGTGCCAGCAGCTTAGGCGGGGGGCAGGACGAGCAGTACTTC.

This chain joins TRBV7-3 and TRBJ1-2; TRBD1 matches 10 bases. CDR1 is SGHTA, CDR2 FQGTGA, per germline. V lost 0 bases to trimming and J lost 2 bases; unmatched junction nucleotides: 0. The CDR3 has 15 residues. The CDR3 bases are TGTGCCAGCAGCTTAACGGACAGGGGGAACTATGGCTACACCTTC. Its translation: CASSLTDRGNYGYTF. Combining the CDR3 with reference TRBV7-3 and TRBJ1-2 gives the whole variable domain GAGVSQTPSNKVTEKGKYVELRCDPISGHTALYWYRQSLGQGPEFLIYFQGTGAADDSGLPNDRFFAVRPEGSVSTLKIQRTERGDSAVYLCASSLTDRGNYGYTFGSGTRLTVV.

This chain joins TRBV5-1 and TRBJ2-3; 9 nucleotides match TRBD1. The CDR3 loop spans 16 amino acids. Germline V gives CDR1 SGHRS, CDR2 YFSETQ. V lost 0 bases, J lost 1 base, and 3 bases stayed unmatched. CDR3 nucleotides: TGCGCCAGCAGCTTGGACAGGGGGCGCGGCACAGATACGCAGTATTTT. This encodes CASSLDRGRGTDTQYF.

The chain couples TRBV19 to TRBJ1-5; D perhaps matches TRBD1 (5 bases). The germline CDR1 and CDR2 sequences are LNHDA and SQIVND (reference sequence). The CDR3 covers 17 residues. Trimming took off 5 bases at V and 3 bases at J, with 20 bases between the two ends. The CDR3 here is CASSSPGQVVNNQPQHF. The CDR3 nucleotides are TGTGCCAGTAGTTCGCCAGGGCAGGTCGTAAACAATCAGCCCCAGCATTTT.

The chain couples TRBV7-9 to TRBJ2-6, with TRBD2 identical over 14 bases. Per the germline V gene, CDR1 is SEHNR and CDR2 is FQNEAQ (reference sequence). Germline trimming cut 2 bases from V and 2 bases from J; bases unmatched to any gene: 2. This CDR3 comprises 18 residues. The DNA for the CDR3 is TGTGCCAGCAGCTTACCGGGACTAGCGGGAGCTGGGGCCAACGTCCTGACTTTC. It codes for CASSLPGLAGAGANVLTF.

The rearrangement uses TRBV28 and TRBJ1-1; TRBD1 matches 9 bases. Trimming at V came to 6 bases and at J to 3 bases, leaving 8 bases not matched to a gene. Germline V gene sequence: CDR1 MDHEN, CDR2 SYDVKM. CDR3 length equals 15 residues. CDR3 DNA: TGTGCCAGCAGGATGACCGGGACAGGGTACACTGAAGCTTTCTTT. Its translation: CASRMTGTGYTEAFF.